Shown below are 31 T cell receptor beta chains from a single sample sequenced in a study of T cell clonality in common variable immunodeficiency. Assay: immunoSEQ multiplex PCR; the TCRdb copy retains only in-frame clones and omits some. The sample contains tens of thousands of clones, none occurring once; approximately 9.8% lies in the top ten. The specimen sequenced was peripheral blood mononuclear cells. These receptors were collected from a person aged 18 to 70 in good health.

This clone occurred many times. The CDR3 end falls 3 residues outside the read, so it is completed with the germline J gene. This chain uses TRBV7-9 with TRBJ2-5; TRBD2 matches at 10 bases. Trimming cost V 3 bases and J 5 bases; bases outside gene matches: 6. CDR3 size: 15 residues. Per germline, CDR1 SEHNR and CDR2 FQNEAQ (reference sequence). CDR3 bases read: TGTGCCAGCAGCTTTCTAGCGGGAGAGGCGGAGACC. Residues: CASSFLAGEAET. The entire CDR3 protein is CASSFLAGEAETQYF.

This clone was detected many times. The read finishes 3 residues shy of the CDR3 end, and the germline J gene is used to complete it. The gene calls are TRBV10-3 and TRBJ2-7, with D tentatively TRBD2 (6 bases). The CDR3 extends over 11 amino acids. Germline V CDR1 and CDR2: ENHRY, SYGVKD. V was shortened by 7 bases and J by 6 bases, with 10 bases between the two germline ends. CDR3 bases read: TGTGCCATCACACCCGGGGGCGAG. This codes for CAITPGGE. The full CDR3 sequence reads CAITPGGEQYF.

This clone occurred a few times. The read ends 3 residues before the CDR3 terminus; that terminus is restored from the germline J gene. The rearrangement links TRBV20-1 to TRBJ2-7; the D gene is possibly TRBD1 (6 bases). This CDR3 contains 14 residues. Trimming removed 2 bases from V and 5 bases from J, with 16 bases in between. Per germline, CDR1 DFQATT and CDR2 SNEGSKA (reference sequence). The CDR3 DNA, read in part, is TGCAGTGCTAGATCCCGACAGGCGCGCGACGAG. Translating it yields CSARSRQARDE. The whole CDR3 protein reads CSARSRQARDEQYF.

This clone was recorded many times. The read gets to within 3 residues of the CDR3 end, and the germline J gene fills in the rest. The V call is TRBV20-1, the J call TRBJ2-1, with 7 bases matching TRBD2. The CDR3 loop spans 15 amino acids. Germline V gives CDR1 DFQATT, CDR2 SNEGSKA (reference sequence). V trimming: 0 bases; J trimming: 4 bases; junction bases outside the gene matches: 6. The CDR3 region is CSARDLERDYNEQFF. The CDR3 DNA, read in part, is TGCAGTGCTAGAGATCTTGAGCGGGATTACAATGAG.

This clone was found many times. CDR3 DNA, as far as it was read: TGTGCCAGCAGTTTAGGTAGCACTGAA. Amino acid sequence: CASSLGSTE. The whole CDR3 is CASSLGSTEAFF. J is TRBJ1-1 and V is TRBV12-3 or TRBV12-4; D remains ambiguous. From the germline J gene comes the end of the CDR3, since the read stops 3 residues before it. The CDR3 loop spans 12 amino acids. V was clipped by 1 base and J by 4 bases, with 4 bases between them.

This clone occurred many times. Read sequence stops 3 residues before the CDR3 end, and the germline J gene provides the missing end. V and J are TRBV5-6 and TRBJ2-1; D might be TRBD2 (5 bases). V lost 1 base and J lost 0, with 8 bases in between. Germline CDR1 SGHDT, CDR2 YYEEEE. This CDR3 is built from 15 residues. The CDR3 DNA, read in part, is TGTGCCAGCAGCTTGCGCCGGGGCTCCTACAATGAG. Encoded protein: CASSLRRGSYNE. The CDR3 in full is CASSLRRGSYNEQFF.

The table lists this clone with many counts. The CDR3 end is not reached by the read, which stops 3 residues before it; the germline J gene fills it in. The V gene is TRBV19, the J gene TRBJ1-1; 7 nucleotides agree with TRBD1. Germline V gene sequence: CDR1 LNHDA, CDR2 SQIVND (reference sequence). V trimming: 4 bases; J trimming: 4 bases; junction bases outside the gene matches: 3. The length of the CDR3 is 13 residues. CDR3 sequence reads: CASSTPGGTEAFF. The sequenced part of the CDR3 DNA is TGTGCCAGTAGTACCCCAGGGGGCACTGAA.

A remark on this clone: Read sequence stops 3 residues before the CDR3 end, and the germline J gene provides the missing end. The chain carries TRBV7-2 and TRBJ2-7; D not certain. Germline loops: CDR1 SGHTA, CDR2 FQGNSA. Between the trimmed V and J ends, which lost 2 bases and 3 bases, there was a span of 8 bases. The CDR3 has 13 residues. The CDR3 sequence: CASSLITGYEQYF. The DNA read from the CDR3 is TGTGCCAGCAGCTTAATAACGGGCTACGAG.

This clone showed up many times. The read ends 3 residues early relative to the CDR3; the germline J gene fills the gap. The chain joins TRBV20-1 to TRBJ1-1; D gene ambiguous. Trimming took off 6 bases at V and 3 bases at J, with 14 bases between the two ends. Germline CDR1 is DFQATT and CDR2 is SNEGSKA (reference sequence). The CDR3 is made up of 13 amino acids. CDR3 bases read: TGCAGTGCCCCCTATACTGCTCACACTGAA. Amino acids: CSAPYTAHTE. Given in full, the CDR3 is CSAPYTAHTEAFF.

Many counts were recorded for this clone. The read comes to an end 3 residues before the CDR3 does, leaving the germline J gene to fill in the end. The chain carries TRBV5-1 and TRBJ2-1; 11 positions match TRBD2. Germline V CDR1 and CDR2: SGHRS, YFSETQ. This CDR3 is 17 amino acids long. V gave up 0 bases and J gave up 8 bases; unmatched junction bases: 10. The CDR3 spells CASSLGTSGSLSHEQFF. The CDR3 bases that were read are TGCGCCAGCAGCTTGGGTACTAGCGGGAGCCTCTCCCATGAG.

This clone occurred many times. The CDR3 loop is CASSQASGSGTGELFF. The sequenced CDR3 bases are TGTGCCAGCAGCCAAGCGAGCGGGAGTGGCACCGGGGAG. J is TRBJ2-2 and V is TRBV4-2; 8 nucleotides match TRBD2. The read gets to within 3 residues of the CDR3 end, and the germline J gene fills in the rest. Trimming took 1 base from V and 4 from J; bases not matched to a gene: 5. The CDR3 has 16 amino acids. Germline values: CDR1 LGHNA, CDR2 YNFKEQ.

The table lists this clone with many counts. The read falls 3 residues short of the CDR3 end, and the missing part is taken from the germline J gene. The chain couples TRBV5-6 to TRBJ2-1, with TRBD1 identical over 7 bases. The length of the CDR3 is 15 residues. The ends lost 4 bases at V and 9 bases at J; junction bases unmatched: 13. Germline CDR1 SGHDT, CDR2 YYEEEE. CDR3 DNA, as far as it was read: TGTGCCAGCAGCGCCGACAGGGCTATAAGATCTGAG. Protein: CASSADRAIRSE. The CDR3 in its entirety is CASSADRAIRSEQFF. Based on the CDR3 plus reference TRBV5-6 and TRBJ2-1, the full variable domain is DAGVTQSPTHLIKTRGQQVTLRCSPKSGHDTVSWYQQALGQGPQFIFQYYEEEERQRGNFPDRFSGHQFPNYSSELNVNALLLGDSALYLCASSADRAIRSEQFFGPGTRLTVL.

This clone was observed at least ten times. Read coverage stops 3 residues before the CDR3 terminus; the germline J gene supplies the remainder. The chain links TRBV19 to TRBJ2-5; 12 nucleotides align to TRBD2. With 6 bases clipped from V and 5 bases from J, the junction kept 7 bases outside the gene matches. This CDR3 has 15 residues. Germline V CDR1 and CDR2: LNHDA, SQIVND (reference sequence). The part of the CDR3 DNA that was read is TGTGCCAGTAGCATAAACGGACTAGCGGGGGAGACC. Amino acids: CASSINGLAGET. The CDR3 in full is CASSINGLAGETQYF.

This clone showed up many times. From the germline J gene comes the end of the CDR3, since the read stops 3 residues before it. V is TRBV10-3 and J is TRBJ2-2; possible D gene TRBD2, 5 bases. CDR1 and CDR2 from the germline V gene are ENHRY and SYGVKD. CDR3 length: 16 amino acids. V shed 0 bases and J shed 6 bases, with 14 bases lying between them. The CDR3 DNA, read in part, is TGTGCCATCAGTGAGTCGCCTGGCCCGGGGTCCGGGGAG. Protein sequence: CAISESPGPGSGE. In full, the CDR3 reads CAISESPGPGSGELFF.

This clone was recorded at least ten times. The read is 3 residues too short to cover the CDR3 end, so that end is filled in from the germline J gene. The V and J genes are TRBV29-1 and TRBJ2-2, with 9 nucleotides matching TRBD1. The germline CDR1 and CDR2 sequences are SQVTM and ANQGSEA. The CDR3 length is 14 residues. The trim removed 4 bases at V and 4 bases at J, leaving 4 bases unmatched. The sequenced part of the CDR3 DNA is TGCAGCGTTGTTAGACAGGGGGGCACCGGGGAG. This translates into CSVVRQGGTGE. The CDR3 in full is CSVVRQGGTGELFF.

This clone was observed at least ten times. One junction end does not reproduce the germline sequence, and a read error may be involved. The read comes to an end 3 residues before the CDR3 does, leaving the germline J gene to fill in the end. The chain recombines TRBV19 with TRBJ1-1, with no clear D. Germline CDR1 LNHDA, CDR2 SQIVND (reference sequence). The CDR3 spans 15 residues. CDR3 region: CASISLQETNAEAFF. The CDR3 DNA, read in part, is TGTGCCAGTATTTCCCTCCAGGAGACGAACGCTGAA.

This clone has ten or more counts. The read is 3 residues too short to cover the CDR3 end, so that end is filled in from the germline J gene. The J gene is TRBJ1-2, the V gene TRBV30; a weak D match, TRBD1 (5 bases). The V gene's germline CDR1 is GTSNPN and CDR2 SVGIG (reference sequence). The CDR3 runs 13 residues. V was clipped by 5 bases and J by 4 bases, with 14 bases between them. Partial CDR3 DNA: TGTGCCTGGGGGGGGAGTTCTCCCTATGGC. Translation gives CAWGGSSPYG. The entire CDR3 reads CAWGGSSPYGYTF.

This clone occurred many times. Sequencing ends 3 residues short of the CDR3 end; the germline J gene provides the rest. The rearrangement links TRBV20-1 to TRBJ2-3; unclear D gene. The CDR3 is made up of 10 amino acids. Looked up from germline, CDR1 is DFQATT and CDR2 is SNEGSKA (reference sequence). Trimming removed 5 bases at V and 5 bases at J, with 5 bases between. CDR3 bases read: TGCAGTGCTGGCAGAGATACG. This gives the protein CSAGRDT. In full, the CDR3 reads CSAGRDTQYF.

There are a few counts of this clone. CDR3 sequence reads: CASSLLAHNDYTF. The covered CDR3 bases are TGTGCCAGCAGCTTACTAGCCCACAATGAC. This chain connects TRBV7-3 to TRBJ1-2; D not certain. The CDR3 extends 3 residues past the end of the read, so its final part is completed from the germline J gene. Germline CDR1 is SGHTA and CDR2 is FQGTGA. The CDR3 consists of 13 residues.

This clone appeared many times. The CDR3 is cut off 3 residues early in the read; its end comes from the germline J gene. The genes are TRBV20-1 and TRBJ2-7; 8 positions agree with TRBD2. The junction had 17 bases not matched to a gene; V was cut back by 3 bases and J by 4 bases. The V gene's germline CDR1 is DFQATT and CDR2 SNEGSKA (reference sequence). This CDR3 spans 17 amino acids. Incomplete CDR3 DNA: TGCAGTGCTAGGAGGTCGGGCGGGAGGTCTCTTAATTACGAG. This sequence encodes CSARRSGGRSLNYE. In full, the CDR3 reads CSARRSGGRSLNYEQYF.

This clone occurred many times. The CDR3 end is not reached by the read, which stops 3 residues before it; the germline J gene fills it in. The V call is TRBV5-6, the J call TRBJ2-7; no firm D call. This CDR3 comprises 14 residues. V dropped 0 bases and J dropped 1 base, with 8 bases sitting between them. Germline CDR1 is SGHDT and CDR2 is YYEEEE. Partial CDR3 DNA: TGTGCCAGCAGCTTGGATCAGGTGTCCTACGAG. Its protein is CASSLDQVSYE. The CDR3 in its entirety is CASSLDQVSYEQYF.

Of note for this clone: The read falls 3 residues short of the CDR3 end, and the missing part is taken from the germline J gene. V is TRBV30 and J is TRBJ1-2, with unresolved D. Germline CDR1 GTSNPN, CDR2 SVGIG (reference sequence). The CDR3 runs to 13 residues. The CDR3 bases that were read are TGTGCCTGGAGTACCCTAGCGGGCAATGAC. This translates into CAWSTLAGND. The whole CDR3 sequence reads CAWSTLAGNDYTF.

This clone was counted at least ten times. With the read ending 3 residues before the CDR3 end, the germline J gene is used to fill in that end. The chain links TRBV5-4 to TRBJ2-7; 7 positions agree with TRBD2. The CDR3 totals 13 residues. Germline CDR1 SGHNT, CDR2 YYREEE (reference sequence). After removal of 10 bases from V and 3 bases from J, the junction contained 10 bases not matched to a gene. CDR3 loop: CAAQTAGDYEQYF. CDR3 DNA (partial): TGTGCCGCCCAAACGGCGGGAGACTACGAG.

This clone occurred many times. Read coverage stops 3 residues before the CDR3 terminus; the germline J gene supplies the remainder. The V and J genes are TRBV12-3 or TRBV12-4 and TRBJ2-7, with D maybe TRBD1 (6 bases). V dropped 1 base and J dropped 6 bases, with 13 bases sitting between them. This CDR3 has 14 residues. The DNA read from the CDR3 is TGTGCCAGCAGTTTAGGACAGGCTTGGCGCGAG. It codes for CASSLGQAWRE. The complete CDR3 sequence is CASSLGQAWREQYF.

This clone was detected ten times or more. The read gets to within 3 residues of the CDR3 end, and the germline J gene fills in the rest. V gene TRBV19 combines with J gene TRBJ1-1; TRBD1 is a possible D gene (5 bases). The germline V gene has CDR1 LNHDA and CDR2 SQIVND (reference sequence). Trimming removed 7 bases at V and 5 bases at J, with 14 bases between. This CDR3 comprises 13 residues. The chain's CDR3 is CASKDGGRTEAFF. Partial CDR3 DNA: TGTGCCAGTAAGGACGGGGGAAGGACTGAA. The full variable domain, in which reference TRBV19 and TRBJ1-1 provide the parts outside the CDR3, is DGGITQSPKYLFRKEGQNVTLSCEQNLNHDAMYWYRQDPGQGLRLIYYSQIVNDFQKGDIAEGYSVSREKKESFPLTVTSAQKNPTAFYLCASKDGGRTEAFFGQGTRLTVV.

This clone has ten or more counts. The sequenced fragment ends 3 residues before the CDR3 boundary, so the rest is inferred from the germline J gene. This chain uses TRBV19 with TRBJ2-1; D remains ambiguous. The CDR3 is 10 residues long. V lost 3 bases and J lost 9, with 3 bases in between. CDR1 LNHDA and CDR2 SQIVND come from the germline V gene (reference sequence). CDR3 sequence reads: CASSISEQFF. The CDR3 DNA, read in part, is TGTGCCAGTAGTATCTCTGAG.

Details on this clone: The CDR3 goes on 3 residues after the read ends, and that part is filled in from the germline J gene. The chain is built from TRBV7-9 and TRBJ2-4, with 7 bases matching TRBD1. The CDR3 consists of 13 residues. Germline V gene sequence: CDR1 SEHNR, CDR2 FQNEAQ (reference sequence). The CDR3 region is CASSLEGADGQYF. CDR3 DNA (partial): TGTGCCAGCAGCTTAGAGGGGGCCGATGGT.

This clone showed up many times. The CDR3 is cut off 3 residues early in the read; its end comes from the germline J gene. V and J are TRBV6-1 and TRBJ1-5; no reliable D call. V dropped 3 bases and J dropped 4 bases, with 7 bases sitting between them. Germline CDR1 and CDR2: MNHNS and SASEGT. The CDR3 spans 13 residues. Here the CDR3 reads CASSDSLNQPQHF. CDR3 bases read: TGTGCCAGCAGTGACAGTTTAAATCAGCCC.

This clone was seen many times. The CDR3 goes on 3 residues after the read ends, and that part is filled in from the germline J gene. V usage is TRBV29-1 and J usage is TRBJ2-1; maybe TRBD2 (5 bases). The germline gives CDR1 SQVTM, CDR2 ANQGSEA. CDR3 length: 15 residues. V lost 1 base to trimming and J lost 2 bases, with 12 bases between them. The CDR3 bases that were read are TGCAGCGTTGAAGCGGCACTAGATACCTACAATGAG. It specifies CSVEAALDTYNE. The entire CDR3 reads CSVEAALDTYNEQFF.

This clone was picked up many times. The missing CDR3 end, 3 residues past where the read stops, is filled in from the germline J gene. This chain uses TRBV23-1 with TRBJ2-4, with D unresolved. TRBV23-1 is an open reading frame, and its role is uncertain. The CDR3 is made up of 15 amino acids. Trimming removed 4 bases from V and 0 bases from J, with 10 bases in between. CDR3 residues: CASSPDRAAKNIQYF. Partial CDR3 DNA: TGCGCCAGCAGTCCAGATAGGGCAGCCAAAAACATT.

This clone was seen repeatedly, ten times or more. Incomplete CDR3 DNA: TGTGCCAGCACCACACCACAGGGGGAGTTCACAGATACG. Its translation: CASTTPQGEFTDT. The full CDR3 sequence reads CASTTPQGEFTDTQYF. The chain carries TRBV3-1 (or the pseudogene TRBV3-2) and TRBJ2-3; 8 nucleotides line up with TRBD1. Read sequence stops 3 residues before the CDR3 end, and the germline J gene provides the missing end. CDR3 length: 16 amino acids. With 7 bases clipped from V and 2 bases from J, the junction kept 11 bases outside the gene matches. CDR1 is LGHDT and CDR2 is YNNKEL in the germline V gene (reference sequence).